This entry features one T cell receptor beta chain sequence. The data belong to a study of CD8 T cells in Susac syndrome. This CDR3 contains 13 residues. V was cut by 6 bases and J by 3 bases, with 9 bases left in between. Through negative isolation, CD4+ and CD8+ T cells were obtained, while TEMRA cells were enriched using FACS. Reverse transcription of 0.5 to 1 ug RNA was performed with random hexamers. Amplification of TCR beta CDR3 was carried out by immunoSEQ multiplex PCR, which covered 54 Vbeta and 13 Jbeta segments. TCRdb re-called the immunoSEQ multiplex PCR reads through MiXCR, storing one row per CDR3 protein. Altogether more than 55,000 distinct CDR3 sequences are present, 95% to 96% being singletons, with the ten largest covering approximately 0.11%.

Material for sequencing was CD4+ T cells from PBMCs. This chain connects TRBV12-3 or TRBV12-4 to TRBJ2-1; D ambiguous. The TCR originated in a human donor with multiple sclerosis. The CDR3 DNA sequence: TGTGCCAGCAGAAGGGTATTCTACAATGAGCAGTTCTTC. Translated: CASRRVFYNEQFF.